This T cell receptor beta chain appears in the sequencing data of a study of blood T cell repertoires in COVID-19. The data were produced by immunoSEQ multiplex PCR, yet TCRdb's version contains in-frame clones alone and is incomplete. The data contain more than 80,000 clones, 70% to 85% of them singletons. Trimming left V 0 bases short and J 5 bases short, with 15 bases between. Germline V gene lookup returns CDR1 SGHRS and CDR2 YFSETQ. CDR3 length equals 15 residues. The genes are TRBV5-1 and TRBJ2-7; tentative D call: TRBD1 (6 bases). Sequencing was performed on peripheral blood. The receptor comes from a woman aged 55-70 years with acute or convalescent COVID-19. The DNA for the CDR3 is TGCGCCAGCAGCTTGGCGTCAGGGGTAGTGCACGAGCAGTACTTC. This codes for CASSLASGVVHEQYF.